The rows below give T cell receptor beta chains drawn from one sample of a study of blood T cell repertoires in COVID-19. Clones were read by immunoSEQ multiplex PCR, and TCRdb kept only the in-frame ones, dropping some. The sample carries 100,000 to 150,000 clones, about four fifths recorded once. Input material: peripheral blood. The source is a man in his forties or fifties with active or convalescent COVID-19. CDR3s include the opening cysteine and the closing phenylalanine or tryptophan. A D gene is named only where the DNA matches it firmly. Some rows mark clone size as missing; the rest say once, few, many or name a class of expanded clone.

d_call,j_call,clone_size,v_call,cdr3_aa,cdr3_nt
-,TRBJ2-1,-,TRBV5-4,CASSQGRLSSYNEQFF,TGTGCCAGCAGCCAGGGCCGATTAAGCTCCTACAATGAGCAGTTCTTC
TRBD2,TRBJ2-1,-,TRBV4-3,CASSQEAGGSYNEQFF,TGCGCCAGCAGCCAAGAAGCGGGGGGCTCCTACAATGAGCAGTTCTTC
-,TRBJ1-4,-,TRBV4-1,CAVAGGVAKKLFF,TGCGCCGTTGCGGGCGGGGTCGCGAAAAAACTGTTTTTT
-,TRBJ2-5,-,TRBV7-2,CASKAGQETQYF,TGTGCCAGCAAGGCGGGGCAAGAGACCCAGTACTTC
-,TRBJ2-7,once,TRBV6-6,CASSLRAPSVAPGSYEQYF,TGTGCCAGCAGCTTGCGAGCCCCTTCCGTTGCTCCAGGGTCCTACGAGCAGTACTTC
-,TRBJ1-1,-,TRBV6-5,CASSLRGTEAFF,TGTGCCAGCAGTTTAAGGGGAACTGAAGCTTTCTTT
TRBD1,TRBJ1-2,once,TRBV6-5,CASSYSWDRDYGYTF,TGTGCCAGCAGTTACTCGTGGGACAGGGACTATGGCTACACCTTC
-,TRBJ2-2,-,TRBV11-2,CASSIGQKNTGELFF,TGTGCCAGCAGCATCGGACAGAAAAACACCGGGGAGCTGTTTTTT
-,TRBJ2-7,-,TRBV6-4,CASSGEQGYEQYF,TGTGCCAGCAGTGGCGAACAGGGCTACGAGCAGTACTTC
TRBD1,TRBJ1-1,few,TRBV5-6,CASSIDGTANTEAFF,TGTGCCAGCAGCATTGATGGGACAGCTAACACTGAAGCTTTCTTT